These T cell receptor beta chains were read from a single sample in a study of T cells after yellow fever vaccination. TCRdb reprocessed the 5' RACE reads via MiXCR and lists one record per CDR3 protein. The repertoire has 200,000 or so distinct CDR3 sequences, over 6.5% of them found once; the top ten carry around 1%. Sequences were derived from CD4+ T cells sorted from PBMCs, sampled on the day of the yellow fever booster vaccination. All receptors derive from a man aged 30 to 45 who received the YFV17D yellow fever vaccine. CDR3s include the opening cysteine and the closing phenylalanine or tryptophan. Fields, in order: clone size, J gene, D gene, V gene, CDR3 protein, CDR3 DNA. A D gene is named only where the DNA matches it firmly. Clone size is not always given. Where it is, it says once, few, many or a class for expanded clones.

few	TRBJ2-4	NA	TRBV20-1	CSARDNRPGYIQYF	TGCAGTGCTAGAGATAACCGACCGGGGTACATTCAGTACTTC
many	TRBJ1-4	NA	TRBV4-3	CASSQDQGLSEKLFF	TGCGCCAGCAGCCAAGATCAGGGTCTAAGTGAAAAACTGTTTTTT
few	TRBJ1-6	NA	TRBV20-1	CSASYSYNSPLHF	TGCAGTGCTAGCTATTCCTATAATTCACCCCTCCACTTT
NA	TRBJ1-1	NA	TRBV19	CASSMFGLNTEAFF	TGTGCCAGTAGTATGTTTGGACTGAACACTGAAGCTTTCTTT
many	TRBJ2-4	TRBD2	TRBV20-1	CSAKSGNYIQYF	TGCAGTGCTAAAAGCGGGAATTACATTCAGTACTTC
NA	TRBJ2-2	NA	TRBV5-1	CATKGGDYNTGELFF	TGCGCCACCAAAGGAGGAGATTATAACACCGGGGAGCTGTTTTTT
many	TRBJ2-1	TRBD2	TRBV5-1	CASSPTSGSRGNEQFF	TGCGCCAGCAGCCCCACTAGCGGGAGTAGGGGCAATGAGCAGTTCTTC
few	TRBJ2-2	NA	TRBV7-2	CASSLGGLGGELFF	TGTGCCAGCAGCTTAGGAGGGCTCGGCGGGGAGCTGTTTTTT
NA	TRBJ2-7	TRBD2	TRBV27	CASREGTTSSYEQYF	TGTGCCAGCAGGGAAGGGACTACGAGCTCCTACGAGCAGTACTTC
few	TRBJ2-1	NA	TRBV20-1	CSGLQTNNEQFF	TGCAGCGGGCTTCAGACCAACAATGAGCAGTTCTTC
many	TRBJ2-1	TRBD1	TRBV5-1	CASSRTGANEQFF	TGCGCCAGCAGCCGGACAGGGGCCAATGAGCAGTTCTTC
NA	TRBJ2-7	TRBD2	TRBV3-1	CASTQGVAGGYEQYF	TGTGCCAGCACCCAAGGTGTAGCGGGAGGTTACGAGCAGTACTTC
NA	TRBJ2-6	TRBD1	TRBV19	CASRRQGSGANVLTF	TGTGCCAGTAGACGACAGGGCTCTGGGGCCAACGTCCTGACTTTC
few	TRBJ2-7	TRBD1	TRBV18	CASSPSPGDRVEQYF	TGTGCCAGCTCACCCTCCCCCGGCGACAGGGTCGAGCAGTACTTC
many	TRBJ2-1	TRBD2	TRBV24-1	CAIKTAAGLAGVKSYNEQFF	TGTGCCATCAAAACTGCGGCGGGACTAGCGGGAGTGAAATCCTACAATGAGCAGTTCTTC
few	TRBJ2-1	NA	TRBV30	CALGSYNEQFF	TGTGCCTTGGGATCCTACAATGAGCAGTTCTTC
few	TRBJ2-1	TRBD2	TRBV5-1	CASSLTSGTIYNEQFF	TGCGCCAGCAGCTTGACTAGCGGGACCATCTACAATGAGCAGTTCTTC
few	TRBJ1-1	TRBD1	TRBV20-1	CSASDRGAATEAFF	TGCAGTGCTAGCGACAGGGGGGCGGCCACTGAAGCTTTCTTT
few	TRBJ2-1	NA	TRBV28	CASTPGGLGSNEQFF	TGTGCCAGCACCCCAGGAGGACTCGGTAGCAATGAGCAGTTCTTC
many	TRBJ2-7	NA	TRBV27	CASSLSAGLVYEQYF	TGTGCCAGCAGTTTATCAGCCGGGTTGGTCTACGAGCAGTACTTC
many	TRBJ2-7	NA	TRBV4-3	CASSQDPQTEQYF	TGCGCCAGCAGCCAAGATCCCCAGACCGAGCAGTACTTC
NA	TRBJ1-1	NA	TRBV29-1	CSVASLRNTEAFF	TGCAGCGTTGCGTCTTTGAGGAACACTGAAGCTTTCTTT
many	TRBJ2-3	NA	TRBV7-2	CASTQVLEGTQYF	TGTGCCAGCACTCAGGTATTGGAGGGAACGCAGTATTTT
few	TRBJ2-3	TRBD2	TRBV7-2	CASSSTSGLGTDTQYF	TGTGCCAGCAGCTCGACTAGCGGGCTGGGGACAGATACGCAGTATTTT
many	TRBJ1-4	NA	TRBV27	CASSFLGMDEKLFF	TGTGCCAGCAGTTTTCTGGGTATGGATGAAAAACTGTTTTTT
many	TRBJ1-1	NA	TRBV18	CASSPTLNTEAFF	TGTGCCAGCTCACCAACCTTGAACACTGAAGCTTTCTTT
few	TRBJ2-1	NA	TRBV20-1	CSARDNPSNEQFF	TGCAGTGCTAGAGATAACCCTAGCAATGAGCAGTTCTTC
NA	TRBJ1-1	NA	TRBV5-6	CASSSALNTEAFF	TGTGCCAGCAGCTCCGCCCTGAACACTGAAGCTTTCTTT
many	TRBJ2-1	NA	TRBV6-2/TRBV6-3	CASSYSSKNEQFF	TGTGCCAGCAGTTACTCGAGTAAAAATGAGCAGTTCTTC
NA	TRBJ2-1	TRBD2	TRBV2	CASATSGGISSYNEQFF	TGTGCCAGCGCAACTAGCGGGGGCATAAGCTCCTACAATGAGCAGTTCTTC
many	TRBJ1-6	NA	TRBV20-1	CSARQPGQRSPLHF	TGCAGTGCTAGACAACCGGGACAACGTTCACCCCTCCACTTT
NA	TRBJ2-2	NA	TRBV10-3	CATNPRTGELFF	TGTGCCACCAACCCGCGAACCGGGGAGCTGTTTTTT